This T cell receptor (beta chain) was captured in a study of cytomegalovirus exposure and HLA in healthy donors. Study findings and constraints: One variant, a missense change in DCLRE1C, was linked in a later analysis to TCR beta V- and J-gene trimming. Previous analysis showed most TCR beta V segments were productive about 87% or about 30% of the time.

V was trimmed by 1 base and J by 6 bases, leaving 10 bases between them. Per germline, CDR1 SGHRS and CDR2 YFSETQ. This CDR3 region has 14 residues. Vbeta (60) and Jbeta (13) primers were used in the PCR. Using immunoSEQ multiplex PCR, the repertoire was profiled, and TCRdb retains in-frame clones only, with some absent. The sample records tens of thousands of clones, roughly 80% being singletons. With respect to this clone: The antigen remains undetermined.

This chain connects TRBV5-1 to TRBJ1-4; D is possibly TRBD1 (5 bases). Sequencing was performed on PBMCs. The sequence was obtained from a male donor in good health and CMV-seronegative. CDR3 amino acids: CASSLTGSYEKLFF. In DNA, the CDR3 is TGCGCCAGCAGCTTGACAGGATCCTATGAAAAACTGTTTTTT.